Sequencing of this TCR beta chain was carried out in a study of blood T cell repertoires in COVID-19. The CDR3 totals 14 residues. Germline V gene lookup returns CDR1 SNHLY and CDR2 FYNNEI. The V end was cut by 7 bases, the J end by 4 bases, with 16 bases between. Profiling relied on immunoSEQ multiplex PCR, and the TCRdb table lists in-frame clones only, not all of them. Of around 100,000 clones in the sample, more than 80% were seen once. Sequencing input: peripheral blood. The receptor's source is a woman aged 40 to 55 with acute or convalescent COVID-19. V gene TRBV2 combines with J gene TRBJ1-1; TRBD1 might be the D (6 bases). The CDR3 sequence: CASNRGEGFTEAFF. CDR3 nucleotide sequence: TGTGCCAGCAATAGGGGGGAGGGGTTCACTGAAGCTTTCTTT.